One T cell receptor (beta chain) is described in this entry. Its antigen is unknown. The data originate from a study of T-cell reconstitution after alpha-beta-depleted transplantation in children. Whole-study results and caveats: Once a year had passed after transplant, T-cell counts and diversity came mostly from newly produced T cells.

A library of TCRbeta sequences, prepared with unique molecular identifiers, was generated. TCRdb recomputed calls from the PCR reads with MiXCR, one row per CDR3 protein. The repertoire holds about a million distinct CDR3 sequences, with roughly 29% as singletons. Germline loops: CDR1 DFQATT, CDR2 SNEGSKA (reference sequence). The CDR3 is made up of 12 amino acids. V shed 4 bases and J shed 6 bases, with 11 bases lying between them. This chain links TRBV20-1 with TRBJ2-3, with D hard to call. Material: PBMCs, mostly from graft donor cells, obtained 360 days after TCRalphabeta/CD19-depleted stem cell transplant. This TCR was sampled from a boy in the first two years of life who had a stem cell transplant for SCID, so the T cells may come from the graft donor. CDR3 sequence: CSAMVVADTQYF. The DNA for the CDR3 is TGCAGTGCTATGGTTGTCGCTGATACGCAGTATTTT.